This T cell receptor beta chain derives from a study of cytomegalovirus exposure and HLA in healthy donors. Study-wide findings and caveats: There were around 160 TCR beta chains listed as cytomegalovirus-associated. TCR beta V- and J-gene trimming, according to a later analysis, was linked to a missense DCLRE1C variant.

On this clone itself: Its target is unknown.

It was healthy bone marrow donors who served as donors. This PCR relied on a set of 60 Vbeta primers and 13 Jbeta primers. Some clones are missing from TCRdb's copy, which holds only in-frame ones; the method was immunoSEQ multiplex PCR. The sample shows some 190,000 clones, 80% to 90% of them seen only once. Germline lookup yields CDR1 MNHEY and CDR2 SMNVEV (reference sequence). V shed 3 bases and J 1 base; nucleotides not matched to a gene: 8. This CDR3 is built from 18 residues. This receptor was identified in a male donor in good health and CMV-seronegative. The chain employs TRBV27 and TRBJ2-1; 11 bases align to TRBD2. Material: PBMCs. The CDR3 spells CASSFRRGTSGSYNEQFF. CDR3 DNA: TGTGCCAGCAGTTTCAGACGGGGGACTAGCGGTTCCTACAATGAGCAGTTCTTC.